This paragraph covers one T cell receptor beta chain sequence. This sample is drawn from a study of T cell changes during pregnancy in multiple sclerosis. Trimming removed 1 base from V and 7 bases from J, with 10 bases in between. Germline CDR1 is GTSNPN and CDR2 is SVGIG (reference sequence). This CDR3 comprises 12 residues. Data came from immunoSEQ multiplex PCR; TCRdb stores just in-frame clones and leaves some out. This sample yields 45,000 to 60,000 clones, of which around nine tenths are seen a single time; around 0.6% belongs to the top ten. The sequence was obtained from a female donor in good health, enrolled as a control in a pregnancy study. The V and J genes are TRBV30 and TRBJ1-2; D remains unclear. This sample comprised CD4+ T cells from peripheral blood mononuclear cells, obtained after pregnancy. In nucleotides, the CDR3 is TGTGCCTGGAGTGGAGGAGGCGGTGGCTACACCTTC. Residues: CAWSGGGGGYTF.